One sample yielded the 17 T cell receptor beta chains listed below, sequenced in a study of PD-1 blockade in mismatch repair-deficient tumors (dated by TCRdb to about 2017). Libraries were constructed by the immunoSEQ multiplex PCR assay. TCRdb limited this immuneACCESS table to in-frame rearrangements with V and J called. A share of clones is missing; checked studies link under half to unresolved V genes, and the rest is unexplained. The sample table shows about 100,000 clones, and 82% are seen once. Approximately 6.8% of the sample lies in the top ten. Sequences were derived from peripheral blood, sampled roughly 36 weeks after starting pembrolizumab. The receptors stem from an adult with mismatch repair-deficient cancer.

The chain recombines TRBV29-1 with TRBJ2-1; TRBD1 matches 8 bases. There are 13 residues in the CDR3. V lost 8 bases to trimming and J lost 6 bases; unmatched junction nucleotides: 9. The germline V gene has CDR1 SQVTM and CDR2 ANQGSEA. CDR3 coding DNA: TGCAGCCTGGGGACAGGAAGAGGCAATGAGCAGTTCTTC. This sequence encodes CSLGTGRGNEQFF.

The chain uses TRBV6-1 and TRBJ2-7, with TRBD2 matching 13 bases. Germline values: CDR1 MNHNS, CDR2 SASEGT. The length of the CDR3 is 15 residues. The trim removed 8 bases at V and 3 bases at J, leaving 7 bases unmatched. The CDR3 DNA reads TGTGCCAGCGGAATCGGGACTAGCGGGATCTACGAGCAGTACTTC. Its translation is CASGIGTSGIYEQYF.

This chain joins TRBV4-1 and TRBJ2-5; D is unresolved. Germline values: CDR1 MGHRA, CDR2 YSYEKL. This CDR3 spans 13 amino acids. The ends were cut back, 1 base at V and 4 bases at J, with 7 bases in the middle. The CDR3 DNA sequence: TGCGCCAGCAGCCAAGTTGGCGGAGAGACCCAGTACTTC. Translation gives CASSQVGGETQYF.

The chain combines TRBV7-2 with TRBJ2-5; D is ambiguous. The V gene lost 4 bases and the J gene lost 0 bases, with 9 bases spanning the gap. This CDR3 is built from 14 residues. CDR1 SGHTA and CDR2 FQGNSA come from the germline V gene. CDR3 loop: CASSSRRNQETQYF. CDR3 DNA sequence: TGTGCCAGCAGCTCCCGACGCAACCAAGAGACCCAGTACTTC.

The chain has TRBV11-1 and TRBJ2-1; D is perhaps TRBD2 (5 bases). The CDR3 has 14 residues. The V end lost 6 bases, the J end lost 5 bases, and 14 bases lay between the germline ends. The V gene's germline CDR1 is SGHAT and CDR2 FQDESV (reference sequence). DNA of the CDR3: TGTGCCAGCAGGCGGGCACTTGGGAACAATGAGCAGTTCTTC. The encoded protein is CASRRALGNNEQFF.

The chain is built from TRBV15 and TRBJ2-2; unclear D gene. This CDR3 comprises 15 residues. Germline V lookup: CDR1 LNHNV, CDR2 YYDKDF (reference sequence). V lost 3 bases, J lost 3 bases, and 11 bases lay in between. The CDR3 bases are TGTGCCACCAGCAGCCTTCTCGAAGACACCGGGGAGCTGTTTTTT. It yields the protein CATSSLLEDTGELFF.

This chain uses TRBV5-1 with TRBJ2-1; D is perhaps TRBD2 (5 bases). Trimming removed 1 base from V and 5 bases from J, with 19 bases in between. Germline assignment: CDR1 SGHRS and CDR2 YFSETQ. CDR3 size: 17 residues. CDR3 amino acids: CASSLRELRTGDNEQFF. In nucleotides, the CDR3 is TGCGCCAGCAGCTTGCGGGAACTGAGGACTGGAGACAATGAGCAGTTCTTC.

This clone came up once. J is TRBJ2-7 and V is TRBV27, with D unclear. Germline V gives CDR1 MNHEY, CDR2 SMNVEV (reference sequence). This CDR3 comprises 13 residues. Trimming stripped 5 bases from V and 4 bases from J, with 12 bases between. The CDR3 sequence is CASSPIKGYEQYF. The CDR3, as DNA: TGTGCCAGCAGTCCAATAAAGGGATACGAGCAGTACTTC.

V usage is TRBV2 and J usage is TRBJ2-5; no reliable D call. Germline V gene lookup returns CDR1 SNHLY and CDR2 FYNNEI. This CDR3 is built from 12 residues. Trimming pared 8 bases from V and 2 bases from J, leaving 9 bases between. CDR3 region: CASLEIQETQYF. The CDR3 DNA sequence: TGTGCCAGCCTTGAGATTCAAGAGACCCAGTACTTC.

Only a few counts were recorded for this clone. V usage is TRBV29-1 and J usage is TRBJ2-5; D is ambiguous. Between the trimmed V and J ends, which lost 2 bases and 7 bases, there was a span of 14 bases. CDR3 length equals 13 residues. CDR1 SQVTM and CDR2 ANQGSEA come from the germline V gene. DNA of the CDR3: TGCAGCGTTGAAAGTCTCGGCGACCGGACCCAGTACTTC. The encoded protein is CSVESLGDRTQYF. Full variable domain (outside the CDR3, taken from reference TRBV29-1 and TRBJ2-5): SAVISQKPSRDICQRGTSLTIQCQVDSQVTMMFWYRQQPGQSLTLIATANQGSEATYESGFVIDKFPISRPNLTFSTLTVSNMSPEDSSIYLCSVESLGDRTQYFGPGTRLLVL.

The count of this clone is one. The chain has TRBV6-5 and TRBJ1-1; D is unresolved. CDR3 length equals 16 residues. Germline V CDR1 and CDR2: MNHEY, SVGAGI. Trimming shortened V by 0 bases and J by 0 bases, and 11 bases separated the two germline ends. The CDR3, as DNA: TGTGCCAGCAGTTACTCGGGGTTTAATATGAACACTGAAGCTTTCTTT. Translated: CASSYSGFNMNTEAFF.

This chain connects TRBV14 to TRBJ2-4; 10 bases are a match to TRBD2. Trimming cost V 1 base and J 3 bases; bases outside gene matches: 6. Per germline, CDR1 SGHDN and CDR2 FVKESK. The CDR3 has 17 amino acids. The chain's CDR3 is CASSQGGSGRLKNIQYF. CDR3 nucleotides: TGTGCCAGCAGCCAAGGGGGTAGCGGGAGGCTCAAAAACATTCAGTACTTC.

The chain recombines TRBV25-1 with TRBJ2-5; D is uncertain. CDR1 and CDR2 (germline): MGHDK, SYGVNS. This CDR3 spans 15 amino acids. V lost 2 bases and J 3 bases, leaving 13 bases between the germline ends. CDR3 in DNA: TGTGCCAGCAGTGAAAGCAGGAGCCACAAAGAGACCCAGTACTTC. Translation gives CASSESRSHKETQYF.

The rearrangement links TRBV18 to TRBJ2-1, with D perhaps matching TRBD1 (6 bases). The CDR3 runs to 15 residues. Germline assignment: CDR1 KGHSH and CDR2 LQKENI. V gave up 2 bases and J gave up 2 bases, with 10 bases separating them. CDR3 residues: CASSPGRGPYNEQFF. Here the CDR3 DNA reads TGTGCCAGCTCACCAGGCAGGGGCCCCTACAATGAGCAGTTCTTC.

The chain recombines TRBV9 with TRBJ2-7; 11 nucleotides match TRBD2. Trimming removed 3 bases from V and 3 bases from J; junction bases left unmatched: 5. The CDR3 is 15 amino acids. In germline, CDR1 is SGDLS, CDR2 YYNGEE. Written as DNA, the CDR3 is TGTGCCAGCAGCGCCTCCGGGACTAGCGGCTACGAGCAGTACTTC. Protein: CASSASGTSGYEQYF.

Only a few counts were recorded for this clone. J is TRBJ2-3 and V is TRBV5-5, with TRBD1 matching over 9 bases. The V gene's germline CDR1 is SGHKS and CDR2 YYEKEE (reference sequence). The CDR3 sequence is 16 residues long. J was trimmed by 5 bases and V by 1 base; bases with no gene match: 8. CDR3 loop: CASSLFGQGMLDTQYF. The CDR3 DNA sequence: TGTGCCAGCAGCTTGTTTGGACAGGGGATGTTAGATACGCAGTATTTT.

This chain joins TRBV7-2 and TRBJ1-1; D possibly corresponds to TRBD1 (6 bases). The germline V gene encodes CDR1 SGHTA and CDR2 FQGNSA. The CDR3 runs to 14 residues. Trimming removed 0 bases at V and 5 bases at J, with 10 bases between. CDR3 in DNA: TGTGCCAGCAGCTTAGCCGGACAGTCGACTGAAGCTTTCTTT. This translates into CASSLAGQSTEAFF. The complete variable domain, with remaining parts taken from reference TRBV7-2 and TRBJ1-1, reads GAGVSQSPSNKVTEKGKDVELRCDPISGHTALYWYRQSLGQGLEFLIYFQGNSAPDKSGLPSDRFSAERTGGSVSTLTIQRTQQEDSAVYLCASSLAGQSTEAFFGQGTRLTVV.